The 21 T cell receptor beta chains below all came from one sample that was sequenced in a study of graft-versus-host responses after intestinal transplantation. Data came from immunoSEQ multiplex PCR; TCRdb stores just in-frame clones and leaves some out. This sample has some 87,000 clones, with about 93% found just once. These receptors have no known antigen. The sample in question was unstimulated CD8+ T cells sorted from spleen or lymph node cells, obtained before transplant. These receptors originate from a human donor who was the organ donor for an intestinal transplant.

This clone was counted a single time. The chain couples TRBV30 to TRBJ1-2; 9 bases match TRBD1. The CDR3 extends over 12 amino acids. The trim removed 4 bases at V and 4 bases at J, leaving 1 base unmatched. Germline V lookup: CDR1 GTSNPN, CDR2 SVGIG (reference sequence). The CDR3 bases are TGTGCCTGGAAGACAGGGGGCTATGGCTACACCTTC. Amino acid sequence: CAWKTGGYGYTF.

As DNA, the CDR3 is TGTGCCAGCAGTCAGGGCAATCAGCCCCAGCATTTT. This translates into CASSQGNQPQHF. The chain joins TRBV7-9 to TRBJ1-5; D not certain. Germline lookup yields CDR1 SEHNR and CDR2 FQNEAQ (reference sequence). The V and J ends lost 6 bases and 2 bases respectively, with 5 bases between them. CDR3 length equals 12 residues.

This rearrangement joins TRBV14 to TRBJ2-7; D perhaps matches TRBD1 (5 bases). Germline V gives CDR1 SGHDN, CDR2 FVKESK. Deletions cut 0 bases from V and 8 bases from J, with 11 bases between. The CDR3 is 13 residues long. CDR3 amino acids: CASSQDRQLKQYF. CDR3 in DNA: TGTGCCAGCAGCCAAGACCGACAGCTTAAGCAGTACTTC. Full variable domain (outside the CDR3, taken from reference TRBV14 and TRBJ2-7): EAGVTQFPSHSVIEKGQTVTLRCDPISGHDNLYWYRRVMGKEIKFLLHFVKESKQDESGMPNNRFLAERTGGTYSTLKVQPAELEDSGVYFCASSQDRQLKQYFGPGTRLTVT.

The chain links TRBV4-1 to TRBJ2-7; 7 bases are shared with TRBD1. After removal of 4 bases from V and 5 bases from J, the junction contained 8 bases not matched to a gene. The CDR3 has 14 amino acids. CDR1 and CDR2 from the germline V gene are MGHRA and YSYEKL. CDR3 sequence (DNA): TGCGCCAGCAGCCCCCTGGTCGGACAGGACGAGCAGTACTTC. This encodes CASSPLVGQDEQYF.

The chain's CDR3 is CASSYRGDEQYF. The CDR3 DNA reads TGTGCCAGCAGCTACCGAGGCGACGAGCAGTACTTC. V usage is TRBV13 and J usage is TRBJ2-7; D is ambiguous. Trimming shortened V by 4 bases and J by 5 bases, and 9 bases separated the two germline ends. CDR3 length: 12 amino acids. CDR1 is PRHDT, CDR2 FYEKMQ, per germline (reference sequence).

V and J are TRBV4-3 and TRBJ2-7; 10 bases are a match to TRBD2. Germline V gene lookup returns CDR1 LGHNA and CDR2 YSLEER. The CDR3 length is 16 residues. Unmatched junction bases numbered 8, after V lost 4 bases and J lost 2 bases. The CDR3: CASSRTSGDSPYEQYF. The CDR3 DNA reads as TGCGCCAGCAGCCGGACTAGCGGAGATTCACCCTACGAGCAGTACTTC.

J is TRBJ2-7 and V is TRBV7-3; D is undetermined. Trimming removed 5 bases from V and 0 bases from J, with 11 bases in between. The CDR3 is 14 amino acids. Germline V lookup: CDR1 SGHTA, CDR2 FQGTGA. The CDR3 spells CASSPGPASYEQYF. The CDR3 bases are TGTGCCAGCAGCCCAGGTCCCGCCTCCTACGAGCAGTACTTC. The variable domain in full, completed from reference TRBV7-3 and TRBJ2-7, reads GAGVSQTPSNKVTEKGKYVELRCDPISGHTALYWYRQSLGQGPEFLIYFQGTGAADDSGLPNDRFFAVRPEGSVSTLKIQRTERGDSAVYLCASSPGPASYEQYFGPGTRLTVT.

The V gene is TRBV7-9, the J gene TRBJ1-1; a possible D gene is TRBD1 (5 bases). Germline V gene sequence: CDR1 SEHNR, CDR2 FQNEAQ (reference sequence). This CDR3 has 13 residues. The V and J ends lost 7 bases and 3 bases respectively, with 12 bases between them. The CDR3 reads CASMHGGDTEAFF. The CDR3 bases are TGTGCCAGCATGCATGGAGGGGACACTGAAGCTTTCTTT.

This clone was observed a single time. The rearrangement uses TRBV9 and TRBJ2-1; 10 bases fit TRBD2. CDR1 and CDR2 (germline): SGDLS, YYNGEE. The CDR3 runs to 18 residues. The V gene end was trimmed by 1 base and the J gene end by 5 bases; junction bases not matched to a gene: 12. CDR3 DNA sequence: TGTGCCAGCAGCGTATGGGCTAGCGGGGGCCTAGGGCACAATGAGCAGTTCTTC. As protein: CASSVWASGGLGHNEQFF.

This chain uses TRBV18 with TRBJ2-2; 8 positions agree with TRBD1. CDR3 size: 17 residues. The V gene's germline CDR1 is KGHSH and CDR2 LQKENI. The trim removed 0 bases at V and 4 bases at J, leaving 7 bases unmatched. CDR3 region: CASSPPLQGATTGELFF. The CDR3 region has the DNA TGTGCCAGCTCACCACCCCTCCAGGGGGCGACCACCGGGGAGCTGTTTTTT. Drawing the rest from reference TRBV18 and TRBJ2-2, the complete variable domain is NAGVMQNPRHLVRRRGQEARLRCSPMKGHSHVYWYRQLPEEGLKFMVYLQKENIIDESGMPKERFSAEFPKEGPSILRIQQVVRGDSAAYFCASSPPLQGATTGELFFGEGSRLTVL.

The rearrangement uses TRBV9 and TRBJ2-1; TRBD2 agrees at 10 bases. Germline CDR1 and CDR2: SGDLS and YYNGEE. The V and J ends lost 9 bases and 4 bases, in that order; junction bases with no gene match: 10. There are 15 residues in the CDR3. CDR3 protein: CATSPGTSAYNEQFF. DNA for the CDR3: TGTGCCACCAGTCCCGGGACTAGCGCATACAATGAGCAGTTCTTC.

The chain uses TRBV2 and TRBJ2-7; a weak D match, TRBD1 (5 bases). The germline CDR1 and CDR2 sequences are SNHLY and FYNNEI. V was shortened by 7 bases and J by 0 bases, with 7 bases between the two germline ends. This CDR3 is built from 12 residues. The CDR3 DNA sequence: TGTGCCAGCAAGGGGAACTCCTACGAGCAGTACTTC. Its translation is CASKGNSYEQYF.

This chain uses TRBV19 with TRBJ2-1; 8 bases map to TRBD2. J gave up 10 bases and V 3 bases, and 11 bases lay outside the gene matches. This CDR3 region has 15 residues. CDR1 and CDR2 (germline): LNHDA, SQIVND (reference sequence). The CDR3: CASSIRGGGTIEQFF. Written as DNA, the CDR3 is TGTGCCAGTAGTATCCGTGGCGGGGGGACCATCGAGCAGTTCTTC.

This chain joins TRBV6-1 and TRBJ2-1; perhaps TRBD2 as D (5 bases). Germline V lookup: CDR1 MNHNS, CDR2 SASEGT. This CDR3 region has 15 residues. Trimming cost V 1 base and J 4 bases, with 11 bases left between them. CDR3 coding DNA: TGTGCCAGCAGTGAAGAGCGGACCCGATACAATGAGCAGTTCTTC. Protein sequence: CASSEERTRYNEQFF.

This rearrangement joins TRBV4-2 to TRBJ2-7, with 8 positions matching TRBD2. Germline CDR1 LGHNA, CDR2 YNFKEQ. With V trimmed by 0 bases and J by 1 base, 5 bases remained unmatched. The CDR3 spans 16 residues. The CDR3 region has the DNA TGTGCCAGCAGCCAAGACTGGCTAGCGGGTTCCTACGAGCAGTACTTC. Protein: CASSQDWLAGSYEQYF.

The genes are TRBV5-6 and TRBJ1-1, with 8 bases aligning to TRBD1. CDR1 is SGHDT and CDR2 is YYEEEE in the germline V gene. This CDR3 region has 13 residues. The ends lost 2 bases at V and 6 bases at J; junction bases unmatched: 3. The CDR3: CASSFGQGPEAFF. CDR3 nucleotide sequence: TGTGCCAGCAGCTTCGGACAGGGTCCTGAAGCTTTCTTT.

The rearrangement joins TRBV7-6 to TRBJ2-3, with 11 bases lining up with TRBD2. V was clipped by 3 bases and J by 5 bases; unmatched bases: 1. The CDR3 is 14 residues long. The germline V gene encodes CDR1 SGHVS and CDR2 FNYEAQ. CDR3 region: CASSFLAGGDTQYF. The DNA for the CDR3 is TGTGCCAGCAGCTTTCTAGCGGGAGGAGATACGCAGTATTTT.

This clone has just a few counts. The chain links TRBV9 to TRBJ1-1, with 8 bases that match TRBD1. Germline V CDR1 and CDR2: SGDLS, YYNGEE. The CDR3 sequence is 15 residues long. V dropped 0 bases and J dropped 5; count of bases not matched to a gene: 6. CDR3 in DNA: TGTGCCAGCAGCGTAGGACGGACAGGGAGAACTGAAGCTTTCTTT. Protein: CASSVGRTGRTEAFF.

V and J are TRBV5-6 and TRBJ1-1; 7 bases are shared with TRBD1. Trimming at V came to 4 bases and at J to 1 base, leaving 4 bases not matched to a gene. Germline CDR1 and CDR2: SGHDT and YYEEEE. The CDR3 spans 14 residues. This CDR3 reads CASSPGQANTEAFF. CDR3 DNA sequence: TGTGCCAGCAGCCCCGGACAGGCGAACACTGAAGCTTTCTTT.

This clone has a single count. The chain couples TRBV7-9 to TRBJ1-4; 7 bases agree with TRBD1. The CDR3 has 16 amino acids. The J segment lost 0 bases and the V segment lost 5 bases, leaving 6 bases of the junction unmatched. Looked up from germline, CDR1 is SEHNR and CDR2 is FQNEAQ (reference sequence). CDR3 nucleotide sequence: TGTGCCAGCAGCCCGACAGGGTTAACAACTAATGAAAAACTGTTTTTT. Its translation is CASSPTGLTTNEKLFF. The whole variable domain, remainder taken from reference TRBV7-9 and TRBJ1-4, is DTGVSQNPRHKITKRGQNVTFRCDPISEHNRLYWYRQTLGQGPEFLTYFQNEAQLEKSRLLSDRFSAERPKGSFSTLEIQRTEQGDSAMYLCASSPTGLTTNEKLFFGSGTQLSVL.

The gene calls are TRBV27 and TRBJ1-2; tentative D call: TRBD1 (5 bases). V lost 6 bases to trimming and J lost 1 base, with 24 bases between them. The CDR3 contains 18 residues. Germline V gene sequence: CDR1 MNHEY, CDR2 SMNVEV (reference sequence). This CDR3 is CASSPHLLQGGLNYGYTF. The CDR3 DNA reads TGTGCCAGCAGCCCTCACTTACTTCAGGGTGGGCTTAACTATGGCTACACCTTC.